Shown below are 2 T cell receptor beta chains from a single sample sequenced in a study of blood T cell repertoires in COVID-19. Data came from immunoSEQ multiplex PCR; TCRdb stores just in-frame clones and leaves some out. The data contain under 200,000 clones, 84% of them singletons. The sample taken for sequencing was peripheral blood. The receptor set was obtained from a woman aged 80 or over with COVID-19, enrolled during active disease.

Note on this clone: The same CDR3 arises from other DNA sequences in this sample as well. The chain is built from TRBV18 and TRBJ2-5; D not certain. V was trimmed by 0 bases and J by 5 bases, leaving 4 bases between them. The CDR3 runs 12 residues. Looked up from germline, CDR1 is KGHSH and CDR2 is LQKENI. DNA of the CDR3: TGTGCCAGCTCACCACCCGGGGAGACCCAGTACTTC. Its protein is CASSPPGETQYF.

V and J are TRBV18 and TRBJ2-5; 7 nucleotides agree with TRBD2. The CDR3 has 14 amino acids. The junction had 2 bases not matched to a gene; V was cut back by 3 bases and J by 1 base. CDR1 and CDR2 (germline): KGHSH, LQKENI. In DNA form, the CDR3 reads TGTGCCAGCTCACCTCGGACTAGCCAAGAGACCCAGTACTTC. It encodes CASSPRTSQETQYF.